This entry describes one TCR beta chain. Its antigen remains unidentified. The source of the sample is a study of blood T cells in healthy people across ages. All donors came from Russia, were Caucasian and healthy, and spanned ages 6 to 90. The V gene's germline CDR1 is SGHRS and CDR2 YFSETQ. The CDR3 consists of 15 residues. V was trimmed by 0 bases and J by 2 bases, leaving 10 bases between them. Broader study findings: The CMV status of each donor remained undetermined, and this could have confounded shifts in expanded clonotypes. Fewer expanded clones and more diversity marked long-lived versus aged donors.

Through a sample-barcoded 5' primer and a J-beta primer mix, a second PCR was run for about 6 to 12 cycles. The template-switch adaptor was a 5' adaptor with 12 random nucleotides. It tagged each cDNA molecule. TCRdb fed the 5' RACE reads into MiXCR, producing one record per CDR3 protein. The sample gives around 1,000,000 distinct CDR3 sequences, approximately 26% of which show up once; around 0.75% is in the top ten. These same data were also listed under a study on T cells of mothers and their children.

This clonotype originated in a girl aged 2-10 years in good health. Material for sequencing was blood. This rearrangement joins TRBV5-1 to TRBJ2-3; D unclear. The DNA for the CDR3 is TGCGCCAGCAGCTTGGGCTCGATCAACACAGATACGCAGTATTTT. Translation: CASSLGSINTDTQYF.